The T cell receptor beta chain under discussion was sequenced for a study of CD8 T cells in ankylosing spondylitis. Broader study findings: Reportedly, disease-linked clones are significantly enriched in ankylosing spondylitis patients' matched synovial fluid. A motif in TCR beta, a set of roughly 8 highly homologous variants, appeared characteristic of ankylosing spondylitis blood.

For this clonotype: Its antigen is as yet unknown.

TCRdb analysed the 5' RACE reads with MiXCR anew, one entry per CDR3 protein. This table has around 770,000 distinct CDR3 sequences, around 19% appearing once. The CDR3 runs 19 residues. Germline CDR1 and CDR2: MDHEN and SYDVKM. The V and J ends lost 4 bases and 0 bases respectively, with 22 bases between them. V gene TRBV28 combines with J gene TRBJ1-3; D uncertain. Sequencing was done on a sample of blood, either unsorted or a sorted T cell fraction (not recorded which). The sequence was collected from a male donor with ankylosing spondylitis. This CDR3 reads CASSSARLAGRASGNTIYF. The DNA of the CDR3 is TGTGCCAGCAGTTCCGCCCGGTTGGCGGGTCGCGCCTCTGGAAACACCATATATTTT.